A single sample is the source of the 15 T cell receptor beta chains below, sequenced in a study of CD8 T cells in ankylosing spondylitis. TCRdb itself ran the 5' RACE reads through MiXCR, one entry per CDR3 protein. The data contain about 110,000 distinct CDR3 sequences, 24% of them singletons. The sequenced sample consisted of synovial fluid, either unsorted or a sorted T cell fraction (not recorded which). These TCRs come from a male donor with ankylosing spondylitis.

The rearrangement joins TRBV20-1 to TRBJ2-7, with D perhaps TRBD1 (6 bases). Trimming pared 3 bases from V and 6 bases from J, leaving 18 bases between. This CDR3 region has 14 residues. The germline CDR1 and CDR2 sequences are DFQATT and SNEGSKA (reference sequence). The CDR3 here is CSASYFDRSSEQYF. Written as DNA, the CDR3 is TGCAGTGCTAGCTACTTCGACAGGAGTTCCGAGCAGTACTTC.

The J gene is TRBJ2-3, the V gene TRBV20-1; 8 bases align to TRBD2. CDR3 size: 13 residues. Germline CDR1 reads DFQATT; CDR2 reads SNEGSKA (reference sequence). V dropped 8 bases and J dropped 6; count of bases not matched to a gene: 10. CDR3 coding DNA: TGCAGTTCCCCCCCCCGGGGGGGCGATACGCAGTATTTT. Encoded protein: CSSPPRGGDTQYF.

The CDR3 loop is CASSPQGYNEQFF. CDR3 bases: TGTGCCAGCTCACCACAGGGATACAATGAGCAGTTCTTC. This chain joins TRBV18 and TRBJ2-1; D unclear. The V end was cut by 1 base, the J end by 4 bases, with 5 bases between. The germline CDR1 and CDR2 sequences are KGHSH and LQKENI. This CDR3 region has 13 residues.

The V and J genes are TRBV28 and TRBJ1-5; D is unresolved. From germline, CDR1 is MDHEN and CDR2 SYDVKM. V was cut by 5 bases and J by 0 bases, with 5 bases left in between. The CDR3 is 13 amino acids. The CDR3 is CASSKRSNQPQHF. The CDR3 nucleotides are TGTGCCAGCAGTAAACGTAGCAATCAGCCCCAGCATTTT.

The chain employs TRBV6-1 and TRBJ2-6; 11 bases are a match to TRBD1. CDR3 length: 18 residues. V shed 2 bases, J shed 1 base, and the junction held 4 bases outside the gene matches. CDR1 and CDR2 from the germline V gene are MNHNS and SASEGT. Here the CDR3 reads CASSELGTGGSGANVLTF. CDR3 nucleotide sequence: TGTGCCAGCAGTGAACTCGGGACAGGGGGATCTGGGGCCAACGTCCTGACTTTC.

The CDR3 here is CASSFLGVMETQYF. The DNA for the CDR3 is TGTGCCAGCAGTTTTTTAGGGGTGATGGAGACCCAGTACTTC. The chain employs TRBV12-3 or TRBV12-4 and TRBJ2-5; TRBD1 is a possible D gene (5 bases). V lost 3 bases and J lost 5, with 13 bases in between. The CDR3 loop spans 14 amino acids.

This clonotype was found once. The DNA for the CDR3 is TGTGCCAGCAGCTTAGGGACTAGCGGGGAAAGGGATGAGCAGTTCTTC. Translating it yields CASSLGTSGERDEQFF. The V gene is TRBV11-3, the J gene TRBJ2-1; TRBD2 aligns across 12 bases. Germline CDR1 is SGHNT and CDR2 is YENEEA. J was trimmed by 8 bases and V by 1 base; bases with no gene match: 6. The CDR3 loop spans 16 amino acids. Full variable domain (remainder filled in from reference TRBV11-3 and TRBJ2-1): EAGVVQSPRYKIIEKKQPVAFWCNPISGHNTLYWYLQNLGQGPELLIRYENEEAVDDSQLPKDRFSAERLKGVDSTLKIQPAELGDSAVYLCASSLGTSGERDEQFFGPGTRLTVL.

The chain carries TRBV6-5 and TRBJ2-1; 8 bases match TRBD1. CDR1 and CDR2 from the germline V gene are MNHEY and SVGAGI. The V gene end was trimmed by 4 bases and the J gene end by 7 bases; junction bases not matched to a gene: 6. The CDR3 consists of 14 residues. DNA for the CDR3: TGTGCCAGCAGTTTGAACGGACAGGGAAATGAGCAGTTCTTC. Translating it yields CASSLNGQGNEQFF.

This clonotype has a handful of counts. This chain connects TRBV20-1 to TRBJ2-7, with a weak D call TRBD2 (6 bases). From germline, CDR1 is DFQATT and CDR2 SNEGSKA (reference sequence). The CDR3 totals 14 residues. Trimming stripped 0 bases from V and 0 bases from J, with 9 bases between. For the CDR3, the DNA is TGCAGTGCTAGAGAGGGGGGTCCCTCCTACGAGCAGTACTTC. Its protein is CSAREGGPSYEQYF.

This clonotype has a handful of counts. The chain combines TRBV2 with TRBJ2-3; 8 bases are a match to TRBD1. Germline CDR1 is SNHLY and CDR2 is FYNNEI. The CDR3 runs to 15 residues. V dropped 8 bases and J dropped 2; count of bases not matched to a gene: 9. CDR3 DNA: TGTGCCAGCCTCGCAGGGGGCTATTCCACAGATACGCAGTATTTT. Its protein is CASLAGGYSTDTQYF.

This clonotype has a handful of counts. J is TRBJ2-2 and V is TRBV20-1; the match to TRBD2 covers 7 bases. V was clipped by 6 bases and J by 1 base; unmatched bases: 11. The CDR3 covers 16 residues. Germline V gene sequence: CDR1 DFQATT, CDR2 SNEGSKA (reference sequence). The CDR3 protein is CSAPTSTSLNTGELFF. In DNA form, the CDR3 reads TGCAGTGCCCCGACTAGCACAAGCTTGAACACCGGGGAGCTGTTTTTT.

The J gene is TRBJ2-3, the V gene TRBV19, with unresolved D. This CDR3 is 8 amino acids long. Looked up from germline, CDR1 is LNHDA and CDR2 is SQIVND (reference sequence). Trimming removed 10 bases from V and 6 bases from J, with 2 bases in between. As DNA, the CDR3 is TGTGCCACGGATACGCAGTATTTT. Translating it yields CATDTQYF.

The rearrangement links TRBV2 to TRBJ1-2; no firm D call. The germline V gene has CDR1 SNHLY and CDR2 FYNNEI. This CDR3 spans 13 amino acids. V was cut by 7 bases and J by 0 bases, with 9 bases left in between. The DNA of the CDR3 is TGTGCCAGCACTCCCGGGCCTAACTATGGCTACACCTTC. It codes for CASTPGPNYGYTF.

The genes are TRBV20-1 and TRBJ2-1; D is possibly TRBD1 (5 bases). Germline V gives CDR1 DFQATT, CDR2 SNEGSKA (reference sequence). CDR3 length: 12 residues. V was clipped by 5 bases and J by 3 bases, with 8 bases between them. CDR3 residues: CSAATVYNEQFF. The CDR3 bases are TGCAGTGCTGCGACAGTCTACAATGAGCAGTTCTTC.

The sample holds a few counts of this clonotype. CDR3 sequence reads: CASSSTGFGQPQHF. The CDR3 region has the DNA TGTGCCAGCAGTTCCACAGGTTTTGGTCAGCCCCAGCATTTT. This chain joins TRBV12-3 or TRBV12-4 and TRBJ1-5; D is perhaps TRBD1 (5 bases). This CDR3 comprises 14 residues. The germline V and J ends were trimmed by 4 bases and 6 bases, with 13 bases remaining between them.